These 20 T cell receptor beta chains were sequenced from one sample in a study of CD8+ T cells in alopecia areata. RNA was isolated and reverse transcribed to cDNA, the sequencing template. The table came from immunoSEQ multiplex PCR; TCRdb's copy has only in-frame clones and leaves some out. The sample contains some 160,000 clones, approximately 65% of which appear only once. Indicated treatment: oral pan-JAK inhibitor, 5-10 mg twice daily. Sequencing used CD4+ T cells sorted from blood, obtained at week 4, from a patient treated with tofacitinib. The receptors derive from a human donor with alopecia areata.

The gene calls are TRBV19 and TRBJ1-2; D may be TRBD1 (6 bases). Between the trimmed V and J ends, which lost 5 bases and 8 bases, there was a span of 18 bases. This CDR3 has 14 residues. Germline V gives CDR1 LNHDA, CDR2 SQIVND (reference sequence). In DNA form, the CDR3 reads TGTGCCAGTAGTCGTGGACAGCCCTTCGGGGGCTACACCTTC. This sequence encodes CASSRGQPFGGYTF.

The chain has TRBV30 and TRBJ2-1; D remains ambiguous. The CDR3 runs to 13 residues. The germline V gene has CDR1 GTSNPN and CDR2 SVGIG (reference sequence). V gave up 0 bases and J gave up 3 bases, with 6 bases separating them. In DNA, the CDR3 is TGTGCCTGGAGTGTAGTAGACTACAATGAGCAGTTCTTC. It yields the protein CAWSVVDYNEQFF.

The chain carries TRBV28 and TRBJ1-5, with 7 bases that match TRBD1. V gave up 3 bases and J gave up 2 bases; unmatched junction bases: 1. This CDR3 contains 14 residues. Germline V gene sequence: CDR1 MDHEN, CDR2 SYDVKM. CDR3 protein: CASSFQGGNQPQHF. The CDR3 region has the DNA TGTGCCAGCAGTTTTCAGGGGGGCAATCAGCCCCAGCATTTT.

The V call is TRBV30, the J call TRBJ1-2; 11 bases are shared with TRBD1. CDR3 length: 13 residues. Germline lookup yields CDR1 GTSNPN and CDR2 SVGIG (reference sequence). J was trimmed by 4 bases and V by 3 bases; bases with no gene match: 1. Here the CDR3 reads CAWRGQGGYGYTF. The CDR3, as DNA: TGTGCCTGGAGGGGACAGGGGGGCTATGGCTACACCTTC.

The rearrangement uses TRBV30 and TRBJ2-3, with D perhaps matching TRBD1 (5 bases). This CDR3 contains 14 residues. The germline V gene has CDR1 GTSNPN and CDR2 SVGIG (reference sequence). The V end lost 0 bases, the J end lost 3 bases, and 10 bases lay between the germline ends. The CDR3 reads CAWSVTQGTDTQYF. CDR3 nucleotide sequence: TGTGCCTGGAGTGTAACCCAGGGAACAGATACGCAGTATTTT.

The CDR3 nucleotides read TGTGCCAGCTCACCGACTAGCGGGGGGACCACAGATACGCAGTATTTT. Translated: CASSPTSGGTTDTQYF. The chain is built from TRBV18 and TRBJ2-3, with 13 nucleotides matching TRBD2. CDR1 and CDR2 (germline): KGHSH, LQKENI. The length of the CDR3 is 16 residues. V lost 3 bases to trimming and J lost 2 bases; unmatched junction nucleotides: 2.

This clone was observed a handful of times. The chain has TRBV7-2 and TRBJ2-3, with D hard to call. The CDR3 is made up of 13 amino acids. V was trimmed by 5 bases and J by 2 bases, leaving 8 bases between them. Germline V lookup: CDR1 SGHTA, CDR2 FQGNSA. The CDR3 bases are TGTGCCAGCAGCCTCTCCTTCACAGATACGCAGTATTTT. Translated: CASSLSFTDTQYF.

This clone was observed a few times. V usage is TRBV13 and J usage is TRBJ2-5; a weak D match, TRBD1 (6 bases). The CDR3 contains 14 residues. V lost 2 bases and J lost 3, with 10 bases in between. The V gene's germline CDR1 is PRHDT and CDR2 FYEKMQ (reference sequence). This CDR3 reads CASSLIRTEETQYF. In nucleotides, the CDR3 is TGTGCCAGCAGCTTAATTCGGACAGAAGAGACCCAGTACTTC.

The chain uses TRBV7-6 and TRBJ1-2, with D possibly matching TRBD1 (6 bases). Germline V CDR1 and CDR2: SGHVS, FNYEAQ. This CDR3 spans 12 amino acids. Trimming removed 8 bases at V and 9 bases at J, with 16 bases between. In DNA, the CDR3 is TGTGCCAGCGGTAGTAGACAGGCTAGCTACACCTTC. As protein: CASGSRQASYTF.

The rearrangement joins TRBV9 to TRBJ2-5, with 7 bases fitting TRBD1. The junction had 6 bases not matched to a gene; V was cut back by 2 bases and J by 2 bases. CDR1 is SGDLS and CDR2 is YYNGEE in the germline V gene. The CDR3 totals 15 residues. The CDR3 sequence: CASSVSAGGQETQYF. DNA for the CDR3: TGTGCCAGCAGCGTCTCAGCAGGGGGTCAAGAGACCCAGTACTTC. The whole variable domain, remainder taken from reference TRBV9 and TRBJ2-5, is DSGVTQTPKHLITATGQRVTLRCSPRSGDLSVYWYQQSLDQGLQFLIQYYNGEERAKGNILERFSAQQFPDLHSELNLSSLELGDSALYFCASSVSAGGQETQYFGPGTRLLVL.

The CDR3 region has the DNA TGTGCCAGCAGCCCACAGACAGGGTTTGGAAACACCATATATTTT. This gives the protein CASSPQTGFGNTIYF. The chain joins TRBV5-4 to TRBJ1-3, with 7 bases identical to TRBD1. CDR1 SGHNT and CDR2 YYREEE come from the germline V gene (reference sequence). J was trimmed by 3 bases and V by 4 bases; bases with no gene match: 7. The CDR3 loop spans 15 amino acids.

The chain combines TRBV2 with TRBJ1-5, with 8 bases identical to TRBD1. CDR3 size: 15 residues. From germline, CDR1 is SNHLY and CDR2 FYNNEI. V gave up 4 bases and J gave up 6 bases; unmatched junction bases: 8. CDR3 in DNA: TGTGCCAGCAGTGGACAGGGGAGTTTAAGTCAGCCCCAGCATTTT. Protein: CASSGQGSLSQPQHF.

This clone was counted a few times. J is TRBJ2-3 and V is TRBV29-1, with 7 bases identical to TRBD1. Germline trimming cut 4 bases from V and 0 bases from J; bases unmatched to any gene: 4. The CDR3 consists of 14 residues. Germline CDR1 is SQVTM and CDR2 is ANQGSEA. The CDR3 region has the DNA TGCAGCGTTGTGCAGGACAGGAGCACAGATACGCAGTATTTT. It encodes CSVVQDRSTDTQYF.

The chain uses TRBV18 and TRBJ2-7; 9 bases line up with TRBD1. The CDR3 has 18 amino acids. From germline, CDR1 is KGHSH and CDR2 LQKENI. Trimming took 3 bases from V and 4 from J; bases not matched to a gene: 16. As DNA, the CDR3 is TGTGCCAGCTCACCTGATGCACGAACGGGACAGGGTGTTTACGAGCAGTACTTC. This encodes CASSPDARTGQGVYEQYF.

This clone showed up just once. The CDR3 DNA follows: TGTGCCAGCAGCGCGGTTTCGGGTGGCTACACCTTC. Protein product: CASSAVSGGYTF. This rearrangement joins TRBV5-4 to TRBJ1-2; D gene ambiguous. V was shortened by 4 bases and J by 7 bases, with 11 bases between the two germline ends. Per the germline V gene, CDR1 is SGHNT and CDR2 is YYREEE (reference sequence). This CDR3 is built from 12 residues.

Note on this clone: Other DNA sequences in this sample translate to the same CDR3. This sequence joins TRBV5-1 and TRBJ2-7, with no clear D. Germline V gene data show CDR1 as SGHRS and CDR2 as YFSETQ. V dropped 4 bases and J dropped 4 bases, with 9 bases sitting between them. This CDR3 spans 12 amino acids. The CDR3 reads CASSLDGYEQYF. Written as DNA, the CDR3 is TGCGCCAGCAGCCTCGACGGGTACGAGCAGTACTTC. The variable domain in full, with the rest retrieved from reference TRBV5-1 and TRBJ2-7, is KAGVTQTPRYLIKTRGQQVTLSCSPISGHRSVSWYQQTPGQGLQFLFEYFSETQRNKGNFPGRFSGRQFSNSRSEMNVSTLELGDSALYLCASSLDGYEQYFGPGTRLTVT.

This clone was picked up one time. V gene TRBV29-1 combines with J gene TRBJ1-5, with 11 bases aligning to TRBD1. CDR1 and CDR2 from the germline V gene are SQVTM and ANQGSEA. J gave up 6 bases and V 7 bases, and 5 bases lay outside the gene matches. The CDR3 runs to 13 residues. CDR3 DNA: TGCAGCGCCTCCGGGACAGGGGGTCAGCCCCAGCATTTT. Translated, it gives CSASGTGGQPQHF.

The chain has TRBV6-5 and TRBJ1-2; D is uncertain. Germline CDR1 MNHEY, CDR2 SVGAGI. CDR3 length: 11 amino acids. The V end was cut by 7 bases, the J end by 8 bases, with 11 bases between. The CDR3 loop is CASTHGKGYTF. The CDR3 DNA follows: TGTGCCAGCACCCACGGCAAGGGCTACACCTTC.

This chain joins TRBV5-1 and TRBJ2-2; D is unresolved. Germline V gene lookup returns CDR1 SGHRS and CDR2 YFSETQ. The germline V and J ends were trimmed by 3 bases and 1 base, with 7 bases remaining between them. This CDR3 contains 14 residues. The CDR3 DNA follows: TGCGCCAGCAGCTCGGACCTGAACACCGGGGAGCTGTTTTTT. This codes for CASSSDLNTGELFF.

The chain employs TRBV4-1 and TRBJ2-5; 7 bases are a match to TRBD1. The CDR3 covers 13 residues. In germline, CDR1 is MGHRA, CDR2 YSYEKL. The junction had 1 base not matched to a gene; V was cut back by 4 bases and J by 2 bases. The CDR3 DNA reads TGCGCCAGCAGCCTGGGACAGCAAGAGACCCAGTACTTC. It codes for CASSLGQQETQYF.